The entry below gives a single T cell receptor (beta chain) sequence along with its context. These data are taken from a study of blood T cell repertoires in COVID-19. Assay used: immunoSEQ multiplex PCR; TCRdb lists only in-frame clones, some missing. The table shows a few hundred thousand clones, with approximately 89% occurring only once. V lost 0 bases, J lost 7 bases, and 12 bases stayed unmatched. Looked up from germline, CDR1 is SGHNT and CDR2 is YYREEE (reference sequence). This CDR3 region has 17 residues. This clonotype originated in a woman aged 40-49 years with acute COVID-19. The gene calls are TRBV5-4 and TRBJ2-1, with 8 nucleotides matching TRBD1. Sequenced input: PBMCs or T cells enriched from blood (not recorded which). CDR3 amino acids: CASSLAVWQGARNEQFF. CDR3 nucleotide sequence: TGTGCCAGCAGCTTGGCCGTCTGGCAGGGGGCGCGGAATGAGCAGTTCTTC.